Sequencing of this T cell receptor (beta chain) was carried out in a study of blood T cell repertoires in COVID-19 (dated by TCRdb to 2019 to 2021). In the study overall: Samples from collaborators originated in the United States, Italy and Spain and spanned both the acute and convalescent phases of COVID-19. Deeply sampled blood TCRbeta repertoires from subjects exposed to, actively infected with, or recovered from COVID-19 were included in the dataset. Sample metadata almost always included a de-identified subject ID, COVID-19 status, age in years and sex. The material from the prospective study consisted of cDNA or gDNA derived from T cells, B-cell-depleted T cells, or PBMCs. Where available, HLA class I and class II types were obtained from metadata supplied by the sample provider rather than from assay-based typing. The samples were drawn from two sources: the first 160 participants of the ongoing ImmuneRACE study, and 1,200 or so subjects contributed by 6 global collaborators. The repertoires were made available in a free public database intended to serve as a resource for research on the immune response to SARS-CoV-2. Points the paper makes about the study in general: The amount of clinical and demographic metadata varied by source and participant and was provided uncurated.

Samples from volunteer blood donors who had recovered from COVID-19 were contributed by a second Seattle source. Collaborating institutions collected whole blood in K2EDTA tubes following their own protocols. For TCRbeta analysis, collaborator samples were shipped as frozen whole blood, as isolated PBMCs, or as DNA extracted from either sample type. TCRbeta CDR3 regions were amplified from genomic DNA by means of the immunoSEQ Assay, a bias-controlled multiplex PCR. In the paper's pipeline: Within the assay, amplification of reference gene primers was used to estimate how many nucleated cells each sample contained. To quantify the absolute abundance of each unique TCRbeta CDR3 rearrangement, sequence reads were collapsed and filtered. Productive Simpson clonality was computed per sample as the square root of Simpson's diversity index over productive rearrangements. TCRdb's version of the immuneACCESS table is confined to in-frame rearrangements and falls short of the full clone set. An unresolved V gene accounts for under half of the shortfall where checked; the remainder is of unknown origin. The V and J calls and clone size are taken from that table; D and trimming were inferred from the DNA. This sample lists about 240,000 clones; 87% were detected once. About 7% of the sample comes from the top ten.

Via the germline V gene (reference sequence), CDR1 is LGHDT and CDR2 YNNKEL. The germline V end is reduced by 5 bases and the J end by 5 bases; junction bases left unmatched: 9. The CDR3 spans 16 residues, from the cysteine through the phenylalanine. Just CDR3 DNA is preserved here, 48 bases in frame from base 1. As for this clone: Its antigen remains unidentified. Base-call qualities are not available, and no considerably larger clone is one nucleotide away.

The origin of this receptor is a man aged 60 to 69 who had recovered from COVID-19. Input material: peripheral blood. Recombination linked TRBV3-1 (or the pseudogene TRBV3-2) to TRBJ2-5, and TRBD2 matches 12 of the central bases. The encoded CDR3 is CASSNVGLAGLETQYF. At the DNA level, the sequence is TGTGCCAGCAGCAACGTAGGACTAGCGGGGCTGGAGACCCAGTACTTC.